This TCR beta chain was sequenced for a study of regulatory T cells in long-lasting Graves disease. The study, taken as a whole, reports: Because few samples were included, accuracy may have been lower. Persistent disease preferred TRBV28, TRBJ1-2 and TRBJ2-5.

V shed 2 bases, J shed 5 bases, and the junction held 14 bases outside the gene matches. Germline loops: CDR1 SGHTA, CDR2 FQGNSA. The CDR3 extends over 19 amino acids. This sample's time point: persistent/refractory GD, antithyroid drugs over 5 years with positive TRAb. RNA isolated from PBMCs was used to make the TCR library. Graves' disease diagnosis was established per American Thyroid Association guidelines. With EDTA tubes as the receptacles, approximately 10 milliliters of peripheral blood were drawn. In building TCR beta libraries, iRepertoire HTBI primers were used together with Arm-PCR of CDR3 regions. TCRdb itself ran the multiplex PCR reads through MiXCR, one entry per CDR3 protein. In the table there are about 470,000 distinct CDR3 sequences, about a fifth of which are singletons. Worth noting for this clonotype: The target antigen is unknown.

The source of this sequence is a female donor with Graves disease. V and J are TRBV7-2 and TRBJ2-1; TRBD2 matches at 11 bases. The sample here was peripheral blood mononuclear cells (PBMCs), taken when the disease was refractory, from a patient treated with antithyroid drugs. The CDR3 loop is CASSLLLLSTSGTNNEQFF. CDR3 DNA: TGTGCCAGCAGCTTACTATTACTATCGACTAGCGGGACAAACAATGAGCAGTTCTTC. The full variable domain, completed using reference TRBV7-2 and TRBJ2-1, is GAGVSQSPSNKVTEKGKDVELRCDPISGHTALYWYRQSLGQGLEFLIYFQGNSAPDKSGLPSDRFSAERTGGSVSTLTIQRTQQEDSAVYLCASSLLLLSTSGTNNEQFFGPGTRLTVL.